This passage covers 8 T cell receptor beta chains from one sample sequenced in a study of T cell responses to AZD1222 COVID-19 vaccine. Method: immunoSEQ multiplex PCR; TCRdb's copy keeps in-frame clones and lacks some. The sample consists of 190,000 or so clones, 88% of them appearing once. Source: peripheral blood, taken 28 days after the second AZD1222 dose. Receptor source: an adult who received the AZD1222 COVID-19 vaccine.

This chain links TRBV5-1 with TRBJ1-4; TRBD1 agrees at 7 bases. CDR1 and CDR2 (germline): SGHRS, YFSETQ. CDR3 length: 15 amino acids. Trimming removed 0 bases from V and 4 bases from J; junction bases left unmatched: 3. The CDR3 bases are TGCGCCAGCAGCTTGGGGGACAGACTTAATGAAAAACTGTTTTTT. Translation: CASSLGDRLNEKLFF.

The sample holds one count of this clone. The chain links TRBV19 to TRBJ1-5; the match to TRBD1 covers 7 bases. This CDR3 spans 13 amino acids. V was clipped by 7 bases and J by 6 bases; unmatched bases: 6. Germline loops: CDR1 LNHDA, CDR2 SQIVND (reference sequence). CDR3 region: CASTGGGTQPQHF. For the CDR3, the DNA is TGTGCCAGTACAGGGGGGGGGACTCAGCCCCAGCATTTT.

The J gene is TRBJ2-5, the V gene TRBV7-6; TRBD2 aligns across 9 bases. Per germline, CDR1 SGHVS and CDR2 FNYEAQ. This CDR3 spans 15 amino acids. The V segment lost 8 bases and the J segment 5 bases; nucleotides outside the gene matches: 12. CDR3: CASGRASGRFETQYF. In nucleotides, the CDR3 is TGTGCCAGCGGCCGAGCCAGCGGGAGGTTTGAGACCCAGTACTTC.

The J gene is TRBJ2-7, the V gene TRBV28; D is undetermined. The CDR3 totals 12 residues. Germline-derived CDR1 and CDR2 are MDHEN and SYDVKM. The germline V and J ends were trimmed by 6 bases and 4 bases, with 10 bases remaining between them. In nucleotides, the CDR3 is TGTGCCAGCAGCCGCAAGATATACGAGCAGTACTTC. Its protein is CASSRKIYEQYF. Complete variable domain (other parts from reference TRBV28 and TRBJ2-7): DVKVTQSSRYLVKRTGEKVFLECVQDMDHENMFWYRQDPGLGLRLIYFSYDVKMKEKGDIPEGYSVSREKKERFSLILESASTNQTSMYLCASSRKIYEQYFGPGTRLTVT.

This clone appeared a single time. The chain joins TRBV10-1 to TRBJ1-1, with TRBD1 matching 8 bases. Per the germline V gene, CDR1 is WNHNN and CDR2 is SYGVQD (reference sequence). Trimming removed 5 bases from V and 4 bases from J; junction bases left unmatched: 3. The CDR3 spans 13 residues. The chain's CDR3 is CASSHDRGTEAFF. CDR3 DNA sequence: TGCGCCAGCAGTCACGACAGGGGCACTGAAGCTTTCTTT.

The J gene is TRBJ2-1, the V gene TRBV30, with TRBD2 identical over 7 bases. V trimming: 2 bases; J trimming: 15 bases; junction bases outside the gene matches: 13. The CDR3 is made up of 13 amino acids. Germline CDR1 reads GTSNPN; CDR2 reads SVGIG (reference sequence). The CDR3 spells CAWSLSGTTKRFF. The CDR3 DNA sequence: TGTGCCTGGAGTCTTTCCGGGACTACCAAACGGTTCTTC. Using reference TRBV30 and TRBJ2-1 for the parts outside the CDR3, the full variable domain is SQTIHQWPATLVQPVGSPLSLECTVEGTSNPNLYWYRQAAGRGLQLLFYSVGIGQISSEVPQNLSASRPQDRQFILSSKKLLLSDSGFYLCAWSLSGTTKRFFGPGTRLTVL.

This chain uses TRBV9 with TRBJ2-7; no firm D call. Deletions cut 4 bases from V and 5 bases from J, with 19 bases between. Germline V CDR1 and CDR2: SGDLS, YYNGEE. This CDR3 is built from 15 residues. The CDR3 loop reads CASSPHLGHGNEQYF. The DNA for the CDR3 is TGTGCCAGCAGCCCCCACCTCGGGCATGGTAACGAGCAGTACTTC. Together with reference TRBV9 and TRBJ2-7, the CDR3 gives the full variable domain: DSGVTQTPKHLITATGQRVTLRCSPRSGDLSVYWYQQSLDQGLQFLIQYYNGEERAKGNILERFSAQQFPDLHSELNLSSLELGDSALYFCASSPHLGHGNEQYFGPGTRLTVT.

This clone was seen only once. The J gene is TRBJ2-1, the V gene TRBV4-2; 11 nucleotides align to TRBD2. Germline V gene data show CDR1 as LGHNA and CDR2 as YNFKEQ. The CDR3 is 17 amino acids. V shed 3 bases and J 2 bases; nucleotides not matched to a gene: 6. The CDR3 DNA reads TGTGCCAGCAGCCATTCAGTAGCGGGAGGGCCCTACAATGAGCAGTTCTTC. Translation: CASSHSVAGGPYNEQFF.